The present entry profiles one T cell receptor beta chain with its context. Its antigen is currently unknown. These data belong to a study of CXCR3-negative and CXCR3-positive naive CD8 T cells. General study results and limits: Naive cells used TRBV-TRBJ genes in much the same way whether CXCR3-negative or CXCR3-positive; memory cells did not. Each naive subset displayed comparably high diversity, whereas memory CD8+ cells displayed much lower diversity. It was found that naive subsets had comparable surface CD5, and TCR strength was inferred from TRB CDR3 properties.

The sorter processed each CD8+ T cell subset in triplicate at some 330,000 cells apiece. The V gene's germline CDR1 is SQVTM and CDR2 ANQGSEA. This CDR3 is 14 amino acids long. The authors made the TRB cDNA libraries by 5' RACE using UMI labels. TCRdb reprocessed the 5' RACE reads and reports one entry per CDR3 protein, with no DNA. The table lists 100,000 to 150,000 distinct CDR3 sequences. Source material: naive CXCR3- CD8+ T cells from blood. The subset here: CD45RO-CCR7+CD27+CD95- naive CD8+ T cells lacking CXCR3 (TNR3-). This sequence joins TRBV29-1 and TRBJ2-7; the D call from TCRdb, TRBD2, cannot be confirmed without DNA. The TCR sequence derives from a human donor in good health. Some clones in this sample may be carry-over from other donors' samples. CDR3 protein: CSVEVAGASVEQYF.